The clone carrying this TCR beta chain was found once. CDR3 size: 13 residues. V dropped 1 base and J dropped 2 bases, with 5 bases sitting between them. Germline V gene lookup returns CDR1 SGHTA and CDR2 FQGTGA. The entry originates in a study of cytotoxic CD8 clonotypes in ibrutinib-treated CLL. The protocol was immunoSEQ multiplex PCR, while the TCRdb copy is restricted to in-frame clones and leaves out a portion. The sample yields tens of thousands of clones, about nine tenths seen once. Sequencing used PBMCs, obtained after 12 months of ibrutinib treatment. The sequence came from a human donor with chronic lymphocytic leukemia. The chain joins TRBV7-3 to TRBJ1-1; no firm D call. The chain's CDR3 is CASSLNGNTEAFF. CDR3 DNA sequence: TGTGCCAGCAGCTTAAACGGTAACACTGAAGCTTTCTTT. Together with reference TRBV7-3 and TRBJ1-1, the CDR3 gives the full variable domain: GAGVSQTPSNKVTEKGKYVELRCDPISGHTALYWYRQSLGQGPEFLIYFQGTGAADDSGLPNDRFFAVRPEGSVSTLKIQRTERGDSAVYLCASSLNGNTEAFFGQGTRLTVV.